One TCR beta chain is described in this entry. As handled by the study authors: It was from reference gene primer amplification that nucleated cell counts were estimated. Measured with immunoSEQ multiplex PCR; TCRdb has only the in-frame clones, and not every one. V and J calls and clone size are as listed in that table; D and trimming were resolved from the DNA. The repertoire holds 150,000 to 200,000 clones, with more than 75% as singletons. The entry originates in a study of blood T cell repertoires in COVID-19. Study-level background: There were acute and convalescent COVID-19 samples, and they came from the United States, Italy and Spain. Nucleic acid was either cDNA or gDNA, and it came from T cells, B-cell-depleted T cells, or PBMCs.

The CDR3 totals 13 residues. Germline V gene data show CDR1 as SQVTM and CDR2 as ANQGSEA. V was pared by 4 bases and J by 4 bases, with 2 bases of the junction left unmatched. Sequencing input: peripheral blood. This receptor was identified in a man aged 55 to 70 with active or convalescent COVID-19. The J gene is TRBJ2-3, the V gene TRBV29-1, with TRBD2 matching 10 bases. The CDR3 DNA reads TGCAGCGTTGTTAGCGGGGGGTCAGATACGCAGTATTTT. This encodes CSVVSGGSDTQYF.